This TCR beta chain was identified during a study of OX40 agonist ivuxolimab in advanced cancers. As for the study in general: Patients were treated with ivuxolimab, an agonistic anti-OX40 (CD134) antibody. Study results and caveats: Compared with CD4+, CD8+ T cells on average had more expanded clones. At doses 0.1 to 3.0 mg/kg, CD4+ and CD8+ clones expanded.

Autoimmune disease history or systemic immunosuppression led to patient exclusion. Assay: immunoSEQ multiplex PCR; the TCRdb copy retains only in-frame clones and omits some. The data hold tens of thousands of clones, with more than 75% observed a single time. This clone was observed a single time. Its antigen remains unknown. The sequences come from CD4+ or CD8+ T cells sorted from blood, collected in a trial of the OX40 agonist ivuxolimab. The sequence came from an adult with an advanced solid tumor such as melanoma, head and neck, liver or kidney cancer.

CDR3 sequence: CASDTGIYSNQPQHF. CDR3 sequence (DNA): TGTGCCAGTGATACCGGAATATATAGCAATCAGCCCCAGCATTTT. The chain combines TRBV19 with TRBJ1-5; D gene ambiguous. V lost 8 bases and J lost 0, with 14 bases in between. The CDR3 spans 15 residues. Germline CDR1 reads LNHDA; CDR2 reads SQIVND (reference sequence). Full variable domain (outside the CDR3, taken from reference TRBV19 and TRBJ1-5): DGGITQSPKYLFRKEGQNVTLSCEQNLNHDAMYWYRQDPGQGLRLIYYSQIVNDFQKGDIAEGYSVSREKKESFPLTVTSAQKNPTAFYLCASDTGIYSNQPQHFGDGTRLSIL.